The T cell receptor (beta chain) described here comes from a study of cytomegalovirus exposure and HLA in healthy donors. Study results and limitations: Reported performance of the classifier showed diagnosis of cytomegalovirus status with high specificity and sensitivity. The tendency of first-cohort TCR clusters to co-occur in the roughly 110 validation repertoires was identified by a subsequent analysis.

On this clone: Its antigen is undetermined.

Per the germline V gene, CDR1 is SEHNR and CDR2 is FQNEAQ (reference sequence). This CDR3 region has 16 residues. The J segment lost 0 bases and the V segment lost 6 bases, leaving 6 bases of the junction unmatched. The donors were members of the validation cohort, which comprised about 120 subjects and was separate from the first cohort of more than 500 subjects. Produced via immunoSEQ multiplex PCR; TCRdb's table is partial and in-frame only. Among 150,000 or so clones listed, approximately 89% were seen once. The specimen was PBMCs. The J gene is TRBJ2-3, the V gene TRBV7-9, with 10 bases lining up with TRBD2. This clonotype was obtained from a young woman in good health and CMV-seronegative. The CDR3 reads CASRPLAGRSTDTQYF. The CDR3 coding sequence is TGTGCCAGCAGACCACTAGCGGGGAGGAGCACAGATACGCAGTATTTT.